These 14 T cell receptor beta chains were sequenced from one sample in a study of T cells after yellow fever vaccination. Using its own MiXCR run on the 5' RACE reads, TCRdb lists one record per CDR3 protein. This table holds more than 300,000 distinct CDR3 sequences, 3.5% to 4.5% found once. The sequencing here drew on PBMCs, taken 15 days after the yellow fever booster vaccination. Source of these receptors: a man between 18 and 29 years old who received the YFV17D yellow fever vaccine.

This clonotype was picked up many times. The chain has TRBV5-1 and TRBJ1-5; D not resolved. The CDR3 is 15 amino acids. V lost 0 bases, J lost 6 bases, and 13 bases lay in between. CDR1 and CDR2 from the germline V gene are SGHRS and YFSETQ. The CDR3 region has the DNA TGCGCCAGCAGCTTGGATGGGGAGGCAGGTCAGCCCCAGCATTTT. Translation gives CASSLDGEAGQPQHF.

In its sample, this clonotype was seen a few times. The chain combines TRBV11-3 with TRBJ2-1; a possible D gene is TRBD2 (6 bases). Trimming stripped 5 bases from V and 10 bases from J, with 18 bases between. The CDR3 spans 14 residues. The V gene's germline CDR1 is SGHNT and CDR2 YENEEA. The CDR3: CASSLGSGGGEQFF. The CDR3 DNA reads TGTGCCAGCAGCCTAGGGTCCGGGGGAGGCGAGCAGTTCTTC.

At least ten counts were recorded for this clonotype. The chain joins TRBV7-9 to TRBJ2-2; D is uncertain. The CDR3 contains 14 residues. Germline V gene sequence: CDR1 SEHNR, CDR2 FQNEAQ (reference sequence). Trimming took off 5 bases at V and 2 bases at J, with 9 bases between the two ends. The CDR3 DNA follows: TGTGCCAGCAGCCTCATACTAAACACCGGGGAGCTGTTTTTT. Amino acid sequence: CASSLILNTGELFF.

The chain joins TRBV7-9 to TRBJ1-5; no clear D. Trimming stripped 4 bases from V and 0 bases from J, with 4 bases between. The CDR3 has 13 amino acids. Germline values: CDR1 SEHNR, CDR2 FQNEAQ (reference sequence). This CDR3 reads CASSYISNQPQHF. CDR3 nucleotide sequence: TGTGCCAGCAGCTATATTAGCAATCAGCCCCAGCATTTT. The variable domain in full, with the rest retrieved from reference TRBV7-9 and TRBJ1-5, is DTGVSQNPRHKITKRGQNVTFRCDPISEHNRLYWYRQTLGQGPEFLTYFQNEAQLEKSRLLSDRFSAERPKGSFSTLEIQRTEQGDSAMYLCASSYISNQPQHFGDGTRLSIL.

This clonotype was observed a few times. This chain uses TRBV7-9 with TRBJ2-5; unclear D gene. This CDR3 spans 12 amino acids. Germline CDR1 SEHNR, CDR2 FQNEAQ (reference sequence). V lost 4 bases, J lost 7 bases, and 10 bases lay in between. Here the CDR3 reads CASSSGRGTQYF. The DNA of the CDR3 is TGTGCCAGCAGCTCGGGCCGTGGGACCCAGTACTTC.

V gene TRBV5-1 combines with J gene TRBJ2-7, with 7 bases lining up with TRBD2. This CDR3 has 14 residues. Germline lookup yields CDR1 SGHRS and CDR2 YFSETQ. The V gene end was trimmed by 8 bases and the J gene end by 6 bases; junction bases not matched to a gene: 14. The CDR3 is CASTTLGLPSEQYF. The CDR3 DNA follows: TGCGCCAGTACCACTCTGGGACTACCTTCCGAGCAGTACTTC.

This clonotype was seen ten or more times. The CDR3 loop is CASSYGSRSSYEQYV. The CDR3 nucleotides read TGTGCCAGCAGTTACGGATCGCGTAGCTCCTACGAGCAGTACGTC. The chain combines TRBV6-2 or TRBV6-3 with TRBJ2-7, with D hard to call. The V gene's germline CDR1 is MNHEY and CDR2 SVGEGT. The CDR3 totals 15 residues. V was clipped by 2 bases and J by 0 bases, with 11 bases between them.

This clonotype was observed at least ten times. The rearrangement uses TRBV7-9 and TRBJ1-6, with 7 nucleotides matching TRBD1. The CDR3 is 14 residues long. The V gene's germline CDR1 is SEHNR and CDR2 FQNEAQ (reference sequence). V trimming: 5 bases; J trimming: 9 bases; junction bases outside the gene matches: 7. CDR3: CASSAGTDSSPLHF. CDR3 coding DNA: TGTGCCAGCAGCGCGGGGACAGATAGTTCACCCCTCCACTTT. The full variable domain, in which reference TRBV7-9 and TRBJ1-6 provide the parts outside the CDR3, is DTGVSQNPRHKITKRGQNVTFRCDPISEHNRLYWYRQTLGQGPEFLTYFQNEAQLEKSRLLSDRFSAERPKGSFSTLEIQRTEQGDSAMYLCASSAGTDSSPLHFGNGTRLTVT.

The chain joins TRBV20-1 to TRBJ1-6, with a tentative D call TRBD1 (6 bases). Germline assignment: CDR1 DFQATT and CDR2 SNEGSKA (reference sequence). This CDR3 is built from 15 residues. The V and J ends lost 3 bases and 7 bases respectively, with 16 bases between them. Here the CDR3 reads CSARFQGSRNSPLHF. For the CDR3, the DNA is TGCAGTGCTAGGTTCCAGGGGTCGCGAAATTCACCCCTCCACTTT.

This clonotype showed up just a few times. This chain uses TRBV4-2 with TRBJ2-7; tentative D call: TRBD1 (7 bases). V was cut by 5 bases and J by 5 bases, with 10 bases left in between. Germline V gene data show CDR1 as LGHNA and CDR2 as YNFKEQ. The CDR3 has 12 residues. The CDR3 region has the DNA TGTGCCAGCAGCGACAGGGAGGACGAGCAGTACTTC. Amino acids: CASSDREDEQYF.

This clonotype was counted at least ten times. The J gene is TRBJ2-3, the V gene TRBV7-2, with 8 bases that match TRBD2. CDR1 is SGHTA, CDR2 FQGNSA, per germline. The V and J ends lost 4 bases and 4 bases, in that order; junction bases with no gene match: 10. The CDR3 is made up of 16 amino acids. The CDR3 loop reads CASSSPVSGGADTQYF. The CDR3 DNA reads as TGTGCCAGCAGCTCCCCGGTGAGCGGGGGCGCAGATACGCAGTATTTT.

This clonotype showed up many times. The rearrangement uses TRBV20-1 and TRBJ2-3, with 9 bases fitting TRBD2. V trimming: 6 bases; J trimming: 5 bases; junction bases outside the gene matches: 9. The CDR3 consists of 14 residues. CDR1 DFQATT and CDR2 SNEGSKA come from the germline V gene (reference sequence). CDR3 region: CSAGGTSQGDTQYF. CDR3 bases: TGCAGTGCCGGCGGGACTAGCCAGGGAGATACGCAGTATTTT.

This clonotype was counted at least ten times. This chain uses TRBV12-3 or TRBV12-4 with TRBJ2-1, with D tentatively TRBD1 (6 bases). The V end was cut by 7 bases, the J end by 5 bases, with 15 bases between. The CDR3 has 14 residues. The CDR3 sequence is CASTLQGFNNEQFF. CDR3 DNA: TGTGCCAGCACCCTACAGGGATTCAACAATGAGCAGTTCTTC.

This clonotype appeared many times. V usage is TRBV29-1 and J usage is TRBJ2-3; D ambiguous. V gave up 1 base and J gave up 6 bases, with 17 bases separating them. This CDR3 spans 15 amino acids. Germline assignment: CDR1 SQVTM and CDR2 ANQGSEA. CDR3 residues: CSVEAVGPRVDTQYF. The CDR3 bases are TGCAGCGTTGAAGCCGTGGGTCCCCGGGTGGATACGCAGTATTTT.